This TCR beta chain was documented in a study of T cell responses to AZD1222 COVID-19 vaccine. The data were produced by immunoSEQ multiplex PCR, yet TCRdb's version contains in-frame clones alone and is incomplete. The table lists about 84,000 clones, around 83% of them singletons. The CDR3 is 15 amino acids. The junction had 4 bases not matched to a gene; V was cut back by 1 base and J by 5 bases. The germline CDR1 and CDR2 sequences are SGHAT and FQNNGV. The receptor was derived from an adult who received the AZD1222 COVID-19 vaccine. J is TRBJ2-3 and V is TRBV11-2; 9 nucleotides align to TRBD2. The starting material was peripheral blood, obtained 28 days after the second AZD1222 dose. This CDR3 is CASSLAGLARDTQYF. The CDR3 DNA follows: TGTGCCAGCAGCTTAGCGGGACTAGCCCGAGATACGCAGTATTTT.